This T cell receptor beta chain was sequenced during a study of T cells in Graves' hyperthyroidism and ophthalmopathy. Study-wide findings and caveats: Blood also carried most thyroid clonotypes expanded above 0.001.

Template material for amplifying TCR beta CDR3 regions consisted of RNA transcripts. When the TCR CDR3 underwent first-round RT-PCR, the HTBI primer set was used. MiXCR, run by TCRdb on the multiplex PCR reads, gives a single entry per CDR3 protein. Of hundreds of thousands of distinct CDR3 sequences listed, roughly 45% are singletons. This CDR3 has 16 amino acids. Germline CDR1 is LGHNA and CDR2 is YNFKEQ. The germline V and J ends were trimmed by 0 bases and 10 bases, with 16 bases remaining between them. To note about this clonotype: As yet, its antigen is unknown.

This chain connects TRBV4-2 to TRBJ1-6; tentatively, D is TRBD1 (6 bases). The receptor was isolated from an adult man with Graves' disease, either hyperthyroidism or ophthalmopathy (not recorded which). The specimen was peripheral blood or thyroid tissue (not recorded which). CDR3 region: CASSQDLAGAGSPLHF. The CDR3, as DNA: TGTGCCAGCAGCCAAGATCTTGCGGGGGCTGGATCACCCCTCCACTTT.